The 32 T cell receptor beta chains reported below all come from one sample, sequenced in a study of graft-versus-host responses after intestinal transplantation. Repertoires were generated with immunoSEQ multiplex PCR, while TCRdb's copy carries only in-frame clones and drops some. The sample yields over 75,000 clones, roughly nine tenths seen once. Their antigens remain unidentified. The specimen was unstimulated CD4+ T cells sorted from spleen or lymph node cells, collected before intestinal transplant. The receptors were sampled from a human donor who received an intestinal transplant.

This rearrangement joins TRBV7-9 to TRBJ1-2, with D perhaps TRBD1 (6 bases). The germline V gene encodes CDR1 SEHNR and CDR2 FQNEAQ (reference sequence). This CDR3 spans 15 amino acids. V was pared by 1 base and J by 3 bases, with 12 bases between. CDR3 DNA sequence: TGTGCCAGCAGCTTAGGTTCAGGGGCGGACTATGGCTACACCTTC. Its translation is CASSLGSGADYGYTF.

The rearrangement links TRBV27 to TRBJ2-5, with 11 bases lining up with TRBD1. The closer fit of TRBJ2-7 to the DNA end suggests the J call may be wrong. This CDR3 has 15 amino acids. Per the germline V gene, CDR1 is MNHEY and CDR2 is SMNVEV (reference sequence). The CDR3 region has the DNA TGTGCCAGCAGTTTATGGGGACAGGGGGCCTACGAGCAGTACTTC. Translating it yields CASSLWGQGAYEQYF.

This chain joins TRBV13 and TRBJ1-5, with D maybe TRBD1 (6 bases). V was cut by 5 bases and J by 6 bases, with 8 bases left in between. The CDR3 is 12 amino acids. The germline V gene has CDR1 PRHDT and CDR2 FYEKMQ (reference sequence). The CDR3 nucleotides are TGTGCCAGCAGCCAGGGGCTTCAGCCCCAGCATTTT. Translating it yields CASSQGLQPQHF.

This clone was recorded once. The V call is TRBV7-9, the J call TRBJ1-1; 7 nucleotides line up with TRBD1. V dropped 5 bases and J dropped 10; count of bases not matched to a gene: 7. CDR1 SEHNR and CDR2 FQNEAQ come from the germline V gene (reference sequence). This CDR3 contains 12 residues. The CDR3 coding sequence is TGTGCCAGCAGCCCTGGCCGGGACAGAGCTTTCTTT. This codes for CASSPGRDRAFF.

This chain connects TRBV18 to TRBJ1-1, with D tentatively TRBD1 (5 bases). The CDR3 totals 13 residues. Germline V CDR1 and CDR2: KGHSH, LQKENI. V lost 6 bases, J lost 4 bases, and 12 bases lay in between. The CDR3 DNA reads TGTGCCAGCTCTTTCCGGGGGGGCACTGAAGCTTTCTTT. It encodes CASSFRGGTEAFF.

The chain joins TRBV9 to TRBJ2-5; 9 bases fit TRBD1. Germline V lookup: CDR1 SGDLS, CDR2 YYNGEE. Trimming at V came to 0 bases and at J to 4 bases, leaving 1 base not matched to a gene. CDR3 length equals 14 residues. The CDR3 region is CASSVDRGRETQYF. Written as DNA, the CDR3 is TGTGCCAGCAGCGTAGACAGGGGGCGAGAGACCCAGTACTTC. Full variable domain (remainder filled in from reference TRBV9 and TRBJ2-5): DSGVTQTPKHLITATGQRVTLRCSPRSGDLSVYWYQQSLDQGLQFLIQYYNGEERAKGNILERFSAQQFPDLHSELNLSSLELGDSALYFCASSVDRGRETQYFGPGTRLLVL.

The rearrangement links TRBV28 to TRBJ2-1; TRBD2 matches at 10 bases. Germline values: CDR1 MDHEN, CDR2 SYDVKM. The ends lost 7 bases at V and 4 bases at J; junction bases unmatched: 13. This CDR3 region has 17 residues. The CDR3, as DNA: TGTGCCAGCACCCCCTGGGAGCGGGAGGGCCGTTACAATGAGCAGTTCTTC. This translates into CASTPWEREGRYNEQFF.

This clone was observed a single time. V usage is TRBV28 and J usage is TRBJ1-5, with no clear D. Trimming shortened V by 4 bases and J by 6 bases, and 16 bases separated the two germline ends. The germline CDR1 and CDR2 sequences are MDHEN and SYDVKM. CDR3 length equals 15 residues. Written as DNA, the CDR3 is TGTGCCAGCAGTTCCCTGGGGAGAGAGAGTCAGCCCCAGCATTTT. This gives the protein CASSSLGRESQPQHF.

The gene calls are TRBV5-1 and TRBJ2-2; possible D gene TRBD2, 6 bases. Trimming removed 0 bases from V and 0 bases from J, with 6 bases in between. CDR3 size: 15 residues. Germline CDR1 reads SGHRS; CDR2 reads YFSETQ. CDR3 sequence (DNA): TGCGCCAGCAGCTTGGGGACTACGAACACCGGGGAGCTGTTTTTT. This codes for CASSLGTTNTGELFF. The full variable domain, with the rest looked up from reference TRBV5-1 and TRBJ2-2, is KAGVTQTPRYLIKTRGQQVTLSCSPISGHRSVSWYQQTPGQGLQFLFEYFSETQRNKGNFPGRFSGRQFSNSRSEMNVSTLELGDSALYLCASSLGTTNTGELFFGEGSRLTVL.

The chain has TRBV6-1 and TRBJ2-5, with 7 bases that match TRBD2. Germline V lookup: CDR1 MNHNS, CDR2 SASEGT. Trimming cost V 2 bases and J 5 bases; bases outside gene matches: 14. This CDR3 has 17 residues. The chain's CDR3 is CASSESPAGGLSETQYF. The CDR3 DNA reads as TGTGCCAGCAGTGAATCCCCCGCCGGGGGACTATCGGAGACCCAGTACTTC.

This rearrangement joins TRBV5-8 to TRBJ1-5; D unclear. Trimming removed 6 bases from V and 7 bases from J, with 17 bases in between. This CDR3 spans 14 amino acids. Per germline, CDR1 SGHTS and CDR2 YDEGEE. This chain's CDR3 is CASTNYRLRQPQHF. CDR3 nucleotides: TGTGCCAGCACCAATTACCGTCTGAGGCAGCCCCAGCATTTT. The variable domain in full, with the rest retrieved from reference TRBV5-8 and TRBJ1-5, is EAGVTQSPTHLIKTRGQQATLRCSPISGHTSVYWYQQALGLGLQFLLWYDEGEERNRGNFPPRFSGRQFPNYSSELNVNALELEDSALYLCASTNYRLRQPQHFGDGTRLSIL.

This clone appeared once. The chain carries TRBV25-1 and TRBJ2-1, with 11 nucleotides matching TRBD1. The CDR3 totals 14 residues. Per germline, CDR1 MGHDK and CDR2 SYGVNS. Unmatched junction bases numbered 5, after V lost 4 bases and J lost 9 bases. Here the CDR3 DNA reads TGTGCCAGCAGTGTTCCCGGGACAGGGGGTGAGCAGTTCTTC. It translates to CASSVPGTGGEQFF. Based on the CDR3 plus reference TRBV25-1 and TRBJ2-1, the full variable domain is EADIYQTPRYLVIGTGKKITLECSQTMGHDKMYWYQQDPGMELHLIHYSYGVNSTEKGDLSSESTVSRIRTEHFPLTLESARPSHTSQYLCASSVPGTGGEQFFGPGTRLTVL.

The chain uses TRBV7-3 and TRBJ1-6, with a weak D call TRBD1 (5 bases). Germline-derived CDR1 and CDR2 are SGHTA and FQGTGA. Trimming removed 5 bases from V and 3 bases from J, with 11 bases in between. CDR3 size: 15 residues. The CDR3 DNA reads as TGTGCCAGCAGCCGAGGGACTGGCTATAATTCACCCCTCCACTTT. It yields the protein CASSRGTGYNSPLHF.

This chain connects TRBV11-2 to TRBJ2-5; 11 bases line up with TRBD2. This CDR3 is 16 amino acids long. The germline V gene has CDR1 SGHAT and CDR2 FQNNGV. Trimming cost V 5 bases and J 5 bases; bases outside gene matches: 10. CDR3 protein: CASSLTSGAQVETQYF. For the CDR3, the DNA is TGTGCCAGCAGCCTGACTAGCGGGGCGCAAGTCGAGACCCAGTACTTC.

The chain employs TRBV6-1 and TRBJ2-7; 8 bases line up with TRBD1. Trimming removed 6 bases from V and 2 bases from J; junction bases left unmatched: 6. Germline V gene sequence: CDR1 MNHNS, CDR2 SASEGT. This CDR3 region has 14 residues. The CDR3 spells CASSPGTGPYEQYF. The CDR3 DNA is TGTGCCAGCAGCCCCGGGACAGGACCCTACGAGCAGTACTTC.

This clone was seen only a few times. The V and J genes are TRBV7-2 and TRBJ1-6; TRBD1 is a possible D gene (6 bases). Trimming stripped 6 bases from V and 4 bases from J, with 10 bases between. In germline, CDR1 is SGHTA, CDR2 FQGNSA. The CDR3 is 14 amino acids. The CDR3 reads CASRLDSYNSPLHF. In DNA form, the CDR3 reads TGTGCCAGCAGACTGGACAGTTATAATTCACCCCTCCACTTT.

In its sample, this clone was seen a few times. The chain joins TRBV28 to TRBJ2-7; 7 bases line up with TRBD2. CDR1 and CDR2 from the germline V gene are MDHEN and SYDVKM. V lost 7 bases and J lost 1; bases outside the gene matches: 1. The CDR3 has 12 residues. CDR3 amino acids: CASKGLSYEQYF. CDR3 bases: TGTGCCAGCAAGGGACTATCCTACGAGCAGTACTTC.

This chain joins TRBV5-1 and TRBJ2-1; 8 bases line up with TRBD2. Germline V gene data show CDR1 as SGHRS and CDR2 as YFSETQ. Trimming removed 0 bases from V and 9 bases from J; junction bases left unmatched: 8. The CDR3 consists of 15 residues. The CDR3 loop is CASSLGTGGDVEQFF. CDR3 nucleotides: TGCGCCAGCAGCTTGGGGACGGGAGGGGACGTTGAGCAGTTCTTC.

The V and J genes are TRBV29-1 and TRBJ1-1; tentatively, D is TRBD1 (6 bases). The V gene lost 6 bases and the J gene lost 0 bases, with 14 bases spanning the gap. The V gene's germline CDR1 is SQVTM and CDR2 ANQGSEA. The CDR3 has 14 residues. Here the CDR3 reads CSVGTDSLNTEAFF. CDR3 sequence (DNA): TGCAGCGTCGGGACGGACAGCTTGAACACTGAAGCTTTCTTT.

V gene TRBV11-2 combines with J gene TRBJ2-1; TRBD2 aligns across 7 bases. The ends lost 2 bases at V and 7 bases at J; junction bases unmatched: 11. The CDR3 runs 16 residues. From germline, CDR1 is SGHAT and CDR2 FQNNGV. CDR3 amino acids: CASSLRVGGPGNEQFF. CDR3 coding DNA: TGTGCCAGCAGCTTACGGGTGGGAGGGCCGGGAAATGAGCAGTTCTTC.

The chain has TRBV29-1 and TRBJ2-5; 11 bases are a match to TRBD2. Germline V CDR1 and CDR2: SQVTM, ANQGSEA. The CDR3 has 14 residues. Germline trimming cut 4 bases from V and 5 bases from J; bases unmatched to any gene: 6. The CDR3 nucleotides are TGCAGCGTTGCCTTAGCGGGAGGGCCGGAGACCCAGTACTTC. Amino acids: CSVALAGGPETQYF.

The rearrangement links TRBV19 to TRBJ1-1; 7 bases are shared with TRBD1. Germline CDR1 LNHDA, CDR2 SQIVND (reference sequence). With 8 bases clipped from V and 1 base from J, the junction kept 10 bases outside the gene matches. The CDR3 loop spans 15 amino acids. This chain's CDR3 is CASATRGARNTEAFF. CDR3 sequence (DNA): TGTGCCAGTGCGACCAGGGGGGCAAGGAACACTGAAGCTTTCTTT.

The V call is TRBV6-1, the J call TRBJ1-1, with TRBD1 as a possible D gene (5 bases). The CDR3 runs 14 residues. V was pared by 0 bases and J by 5 bases, with 10 bases between. Per the germline V gene, CDR1 is MNHNS and CDR2 is SASEGT. CDR3 residues: CASSEASGLTEAFF. In nucleotides, the CDR3 is TGTGCCAGCAGTGAAGCCTCAGGGCTTACTGAAGCTTTCTTT.

In its sample, this clone was seen once. The V and J genes are TRBV30 and TRBJ2-1, with 9 bases matching TRBD2. The J segment lost 9 bases and the V segment lost 0 bases, leaving 9 bases of the junction unmatched. Per germline, CDR1 GTSNPN and CDR2 SVGIG (reference sequence). CDR3 size: 15 residues. CDR3: CAWSVEGLASGEQFF. CDR3 DNA: TGTGCCTGGAGTGTAGAAGGACTAGCGTCGGGTGAGCAGTTCTTC.

The chain joins TRBV15 to TRBJ2-1, with 10 bases that match TRBD2. V shed 0 bases and J 9 bases; nucleotides not matched to a gene: 5. Germline V gene lookup returns CDR1 LNHNV and CDR2 YYDKDF (reference sequence). This CDR3 is 15 amino acids long. CDR3 amino acids: CATSRDLAGVVEQFF. CDR3 nucleotide sequence: TGTGCCACCAGCAGAGATCTAGCGGGAGTCGTTGAGCAGTTCTTC.

V usage is TRBV19 and J usage is TRBJ2-1; 7 bases are shared with TRBD1. Germline V CDR1 and CDR2: LNHDA, SQIVND (reference sequence). Trimming cost V 4 bases and J 1 base; bases outside gene matches: 7. The CDR3 is made up of 16 amino acids. The CDR3 nucleotides read TGTGCCAGTAGTAGGGCAGGGGGAATATCCTACAATGAGCAGTTCTTC. Translation: CASSRAGGISYNEQFF.

The gene calls are TRBV11-3 and TRBJ1-3; 7 bases match TRBD1. Germline V CDR1 and CDR2: SGHNT, YENEEA. With V trimmed by 5 bases and J by 8 bases, 6 bases remained unmatched. This CDR3 region has 13 residues. The CDR3 nucleotides read TGTGCCAGCAGCCTTACAGGGGACCACACCATATATTTT. Translating gives CASSLTGDHTIYF.

This chain joins TRBV4-1 and TRBJ1-4, with TRBD1 matching over 7 bases. CDR3 length equals 14 residues. Germline V gene lookup returns CDR1 MGHRA and CDR2 YSYEKL. Losses at the gene ends were 1 base for V and 7 bases for J; bases not matched to a gene: 3. The CDR3 loop is CASSQAHRGEKLFF. The CDR3 region has the DNA TGCGCCAGCAGCCAAGCGCACAGGGGTGAAAAACTGTTTTTT.

Here the CDR3 reads CSVVGGQGTYEQYF. CDR3 nucleotide sequence: TGCAGCGTTGTTGGGGGACAGGGAACCTACGAGCAGTACTTC. The genes are TRBV29-1 and TRBJ2-7, with TRBD1 matching over 9 bases. The CDR3 runs 14 residues. The V gene's germline CDR1 is SQVTM and CDR2 ANQGSEA. Trimming at V came to 4 bases and at J to 2 bases, leaving 6 bases not matched to a gene.

This chain links TRBV2 with TRBJ1-2; TRBD1 matches 7 bases. Per germline, CDR1 SNHLY and CDR2 FYNNEI. The V and J ends lost 6 bases and 2 bases, in that order; junction bases with no gene match: 15. This CDR3 region has 17 residues. This CDR3 is CASRDKPGQRGNYGYTF. The CDR3 DNA sequence: TGTGCCAGCAGGGATAAACCGGGACAGAGGGGAAACTATGGCTACACCTTC.

The gene calls are TRBV5-1 and TRBJ2-7; D is perhaps TRBD2 (6 bases). The CDR3 sequence is 14 residues long. Trimming left V 3 bases short and J 3 bases short, with 13 bases between. Germline CDR1 and CDR2: SGHRS and YFSETQ. CDR3 loop: CASSSKLGGYEQYF. CDR3 sequence (DNA): TGCGCCAGCAGCTCGAAGCTGGGGGGCTACGAGCAGTACTTC.

The rearrangement joins TRBV2 to TRBJ1-3, with D unclear. V was shortened by 8 bases and J by 3 bases, with 8 bases between the two germline ends. The CDR3 runs 12 residues. Germline V CDR1 and CDR2: SNHLY, FYNNEI. The CDR3 sequence: CASSGSGNTIYF. Here the CDR3 DNA reads TGTGCCAGCTCCGGTAGTGGAAACACCATATATTTT.